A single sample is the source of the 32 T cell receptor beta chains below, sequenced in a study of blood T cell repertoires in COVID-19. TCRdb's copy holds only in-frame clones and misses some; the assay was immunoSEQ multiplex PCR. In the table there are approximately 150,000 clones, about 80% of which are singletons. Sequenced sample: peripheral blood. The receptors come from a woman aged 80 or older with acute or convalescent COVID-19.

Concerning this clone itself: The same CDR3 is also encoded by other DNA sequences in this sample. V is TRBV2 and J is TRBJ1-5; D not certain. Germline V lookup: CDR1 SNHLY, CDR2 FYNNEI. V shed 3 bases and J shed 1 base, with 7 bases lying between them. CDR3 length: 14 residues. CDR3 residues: CASSDRSSNQPQHF. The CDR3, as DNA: TGTGCCAGCAGTGACAGGTCAAGCAATCAGCCCCAGCATTTT.

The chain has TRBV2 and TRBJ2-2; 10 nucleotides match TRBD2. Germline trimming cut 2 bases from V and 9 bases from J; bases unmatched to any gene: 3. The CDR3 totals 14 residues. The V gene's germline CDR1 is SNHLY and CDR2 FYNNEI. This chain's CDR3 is CASSEPSGSRELFF. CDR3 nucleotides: TGTGCCAGCAGTGAACCTAGCGGGAGTCGGGAGCTGTTTTTT.

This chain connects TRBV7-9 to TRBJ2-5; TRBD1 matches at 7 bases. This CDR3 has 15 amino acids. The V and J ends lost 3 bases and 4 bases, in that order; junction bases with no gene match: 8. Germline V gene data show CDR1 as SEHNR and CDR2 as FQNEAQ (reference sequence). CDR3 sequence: CASSFPRQGGETQYF. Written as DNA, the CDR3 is TGTGCCAGCAGCTTCCCTAGACAGGGCGGAGAGACCCAGTACTTC. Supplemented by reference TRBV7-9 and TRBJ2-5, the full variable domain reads DTGVSQNPRHKITKRGQNVTFRCDPISEHNRLYWYRQTLGQGPEFLTYFQNEAQLEKSRLLSDRFSAERPKGSFSTLEIQRTEQGDSAMYLCASSFPRQGGETQYFGPGTRLLVL.

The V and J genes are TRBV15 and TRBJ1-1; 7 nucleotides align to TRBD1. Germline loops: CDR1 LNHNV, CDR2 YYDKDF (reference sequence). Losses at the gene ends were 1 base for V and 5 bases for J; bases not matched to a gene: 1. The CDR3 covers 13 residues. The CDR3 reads CATSRGTGTEAFF. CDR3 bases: TGTGCCACCAGCAGAGGGACAGGAACTGAAGCTTTCTTT.

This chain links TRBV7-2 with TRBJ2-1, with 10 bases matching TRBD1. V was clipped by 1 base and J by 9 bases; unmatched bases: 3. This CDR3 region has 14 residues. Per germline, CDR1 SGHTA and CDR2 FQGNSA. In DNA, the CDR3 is TGTGCCAGCAGCTTAGGACAGGGGGCTGGTGAGCAGTTCTTC. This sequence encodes CASSLGQGAGEQFF.

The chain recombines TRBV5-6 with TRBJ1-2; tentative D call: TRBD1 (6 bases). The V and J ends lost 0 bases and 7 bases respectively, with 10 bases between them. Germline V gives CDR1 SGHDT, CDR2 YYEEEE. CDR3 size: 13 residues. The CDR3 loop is CASSLDRAAGYTF. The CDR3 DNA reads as TGTGCCAGCAGCTTGGACAGGGCGGCTGGCTACACCTTC.

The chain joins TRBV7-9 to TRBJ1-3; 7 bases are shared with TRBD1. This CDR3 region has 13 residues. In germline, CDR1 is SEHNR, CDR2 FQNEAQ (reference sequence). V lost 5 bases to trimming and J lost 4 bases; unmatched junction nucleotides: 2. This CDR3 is CASSAGQGNTIYF. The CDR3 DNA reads TGTGCCAGCAGCGCGGGACAGGGAAACACCATATATTTT.

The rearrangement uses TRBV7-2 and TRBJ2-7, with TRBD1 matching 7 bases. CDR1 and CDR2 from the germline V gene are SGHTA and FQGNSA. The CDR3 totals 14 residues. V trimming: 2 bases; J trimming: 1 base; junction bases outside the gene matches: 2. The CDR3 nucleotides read TGTGCCAGCAGCTTATGGGGACAGTCCTACGAGCAGTACTTC. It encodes CASSLWGQSYEQYF.

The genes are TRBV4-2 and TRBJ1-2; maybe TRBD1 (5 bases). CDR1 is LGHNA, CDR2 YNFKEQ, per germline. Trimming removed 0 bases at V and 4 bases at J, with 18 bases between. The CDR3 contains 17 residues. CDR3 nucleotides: TGTGCCAGCAGCCAAGACCCCTCGGGACGGGAGGTCTATGGCTACACCTTC. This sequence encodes CASSQDPSGREVYGYTF.

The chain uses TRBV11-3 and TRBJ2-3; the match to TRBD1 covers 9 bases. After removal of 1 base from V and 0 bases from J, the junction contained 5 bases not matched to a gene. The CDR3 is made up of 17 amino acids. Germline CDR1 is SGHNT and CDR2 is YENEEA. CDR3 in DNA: TGTGCCAGCAGCTTAGGGACAGGGGCTTTTAGCACAGATACGCAGTATTTT. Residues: CASSLGTGAFSTDTQYF.

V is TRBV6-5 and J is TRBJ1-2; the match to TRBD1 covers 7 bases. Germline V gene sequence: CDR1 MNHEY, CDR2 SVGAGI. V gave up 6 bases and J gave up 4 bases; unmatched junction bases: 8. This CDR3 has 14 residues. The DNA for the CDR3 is TGTGCCAGCAGAACAAGGGGGCCAAGCTATGGCTACACCTTC. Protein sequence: CASRTRGPSYGYTF.

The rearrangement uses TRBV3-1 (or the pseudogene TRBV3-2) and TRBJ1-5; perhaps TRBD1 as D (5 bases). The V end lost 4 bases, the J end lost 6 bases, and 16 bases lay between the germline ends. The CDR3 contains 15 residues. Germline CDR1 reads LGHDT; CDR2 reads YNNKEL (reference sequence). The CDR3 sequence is CASSPHLGGGQPQHF. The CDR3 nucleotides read TGTGCCAGCAGCCCTCATCTGGGGGGGGGTCAGCCCCAGCATTTT.

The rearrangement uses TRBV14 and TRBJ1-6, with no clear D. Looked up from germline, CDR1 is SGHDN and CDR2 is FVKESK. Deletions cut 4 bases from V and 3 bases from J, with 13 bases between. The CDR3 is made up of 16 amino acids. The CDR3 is CASSRDGRVYNSPLHF. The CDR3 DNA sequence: TGTGCCAGCAGCCGAGACGGCCGGGTCTATAATTCACCCCTCCACTTT.

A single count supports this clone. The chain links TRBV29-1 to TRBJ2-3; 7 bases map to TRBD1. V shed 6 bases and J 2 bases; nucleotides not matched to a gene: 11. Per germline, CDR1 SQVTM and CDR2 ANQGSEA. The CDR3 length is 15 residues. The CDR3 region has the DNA TGCAGCGTGCGTTTTACCGGGACAGCCACAGATACGCAGTATTTT. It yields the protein CSVRFTGTATDTQYF.

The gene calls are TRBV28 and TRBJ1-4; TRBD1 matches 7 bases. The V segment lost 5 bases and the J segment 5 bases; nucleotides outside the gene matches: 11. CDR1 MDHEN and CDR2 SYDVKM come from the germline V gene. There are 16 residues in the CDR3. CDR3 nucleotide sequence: TGTGCCAGCAGTCTCTATCCGGGACAGATGAATGAAAAACTGTTTTTT. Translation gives CASSLYPGQMNEKLFF.

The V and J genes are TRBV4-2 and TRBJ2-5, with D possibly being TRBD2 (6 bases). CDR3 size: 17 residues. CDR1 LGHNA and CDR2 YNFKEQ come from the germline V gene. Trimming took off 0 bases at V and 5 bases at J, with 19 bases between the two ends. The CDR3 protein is CASSQEGPGRFRETQYF. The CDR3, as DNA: TGTGCCAGCAGCCAAGAAGGTCCGGGGAGGTTCCGCGAGACCCAGTACTTC.

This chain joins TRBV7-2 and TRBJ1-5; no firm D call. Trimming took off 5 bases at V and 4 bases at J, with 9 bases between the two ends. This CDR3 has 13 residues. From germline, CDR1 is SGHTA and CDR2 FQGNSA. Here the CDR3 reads CASSDQRNQPQHF. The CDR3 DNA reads TGTGCCAGCAGCGACCAGAGGAATCAGCCCCAGCATTTT.

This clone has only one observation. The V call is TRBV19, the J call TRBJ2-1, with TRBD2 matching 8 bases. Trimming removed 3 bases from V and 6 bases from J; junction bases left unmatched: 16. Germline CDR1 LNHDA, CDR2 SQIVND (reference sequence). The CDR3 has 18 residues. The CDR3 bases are TGTGCCAGTAGTATTAGCGGGGAGGGCCTTCGGTACGGCAATGAGCAGTTCTTC. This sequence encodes CASSISGEGLRYGNEQFF. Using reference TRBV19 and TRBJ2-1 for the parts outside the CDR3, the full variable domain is DGGITQSPKYLFRKEGQNVTLSCEQNLNHDAMYWYRQDPGQGLRLIYYSQIVNDFQKGDIAEGYSVSREKKESFPLTVTSAQKNPTAFYLCASSISGEGLRYGNEQFFGPGTRLTVL.

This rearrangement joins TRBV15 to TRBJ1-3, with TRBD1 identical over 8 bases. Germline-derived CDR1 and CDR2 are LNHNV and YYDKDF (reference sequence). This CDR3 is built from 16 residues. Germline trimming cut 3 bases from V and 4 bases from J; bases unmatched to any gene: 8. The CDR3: CATSREGTGLGNTIYF. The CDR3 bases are TGTGCCACCAGCAGGGAGGGGACAGGCTTGGGAAACACCATATATTTT.

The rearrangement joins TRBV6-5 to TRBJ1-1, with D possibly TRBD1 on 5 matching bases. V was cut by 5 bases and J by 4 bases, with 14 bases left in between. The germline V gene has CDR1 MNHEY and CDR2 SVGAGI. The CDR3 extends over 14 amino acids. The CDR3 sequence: CASSHGPQGTEAFF. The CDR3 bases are TGTGCCAGCAGTCACGGGCCCCAGGGCACTGAAGCTTTCTTT.

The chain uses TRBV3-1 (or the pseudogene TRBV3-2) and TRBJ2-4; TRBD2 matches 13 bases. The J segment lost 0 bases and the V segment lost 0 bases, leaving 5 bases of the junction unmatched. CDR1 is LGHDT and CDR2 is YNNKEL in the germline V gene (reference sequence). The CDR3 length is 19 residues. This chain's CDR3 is CASSQDSGLAGIAKNIQYF. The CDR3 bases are TGTGCCAGCAGCCAAGATTCGGGACTAGCGGGAATAGCCAAAAACATTCAGTACTTC.

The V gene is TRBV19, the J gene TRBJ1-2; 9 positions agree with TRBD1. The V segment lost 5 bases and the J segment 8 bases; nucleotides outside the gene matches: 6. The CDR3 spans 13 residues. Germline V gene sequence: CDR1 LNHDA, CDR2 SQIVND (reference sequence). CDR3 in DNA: TGTGCCAGTAGTGTACAGGGGGCAGGCGGCTACACCTTC. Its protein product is CASSVQGAGGYTF.

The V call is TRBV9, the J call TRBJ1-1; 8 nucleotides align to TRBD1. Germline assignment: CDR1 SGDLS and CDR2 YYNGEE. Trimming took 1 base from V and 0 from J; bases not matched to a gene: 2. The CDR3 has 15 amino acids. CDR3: CASSVSDRVNTEAFF. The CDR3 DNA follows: TGTGCCAGCAGCGTATCGGACAGGGTGAACACTGAAGCTTTCTTT. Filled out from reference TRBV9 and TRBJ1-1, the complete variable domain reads DSGVTQTPKHLITATGQRVTLRCSPRSGDLSVYWYQQSLDQGLQFLIQYYNGEERAKGNILERFSAQQFPDLHSELNLSSLELGDSALYFCASSVSDRVNTEAFFGQGTRLTVV.

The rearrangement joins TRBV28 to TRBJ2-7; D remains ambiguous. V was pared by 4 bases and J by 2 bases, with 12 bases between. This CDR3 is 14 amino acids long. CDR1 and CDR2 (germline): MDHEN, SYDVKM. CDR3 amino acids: CASSSPGFPYEQYF. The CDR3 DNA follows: TGTGCCAGCAGTTCCCCCGGGTTTCCCTACGAGCAGTACTTC.

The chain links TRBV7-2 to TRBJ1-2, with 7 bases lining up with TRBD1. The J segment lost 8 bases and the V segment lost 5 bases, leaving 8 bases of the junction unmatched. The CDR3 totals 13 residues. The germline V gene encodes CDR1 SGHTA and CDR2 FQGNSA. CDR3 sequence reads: CASSVGQVEGYTF. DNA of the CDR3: TGTGCCAGCAGCGTAGGACAGGTAGAGGGCTACACCTTC.

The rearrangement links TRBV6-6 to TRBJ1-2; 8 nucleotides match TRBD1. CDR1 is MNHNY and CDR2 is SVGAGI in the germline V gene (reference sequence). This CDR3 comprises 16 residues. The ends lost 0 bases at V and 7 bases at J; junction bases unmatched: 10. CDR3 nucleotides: TGTGCCAGCAGTTACTCGTCAGGGGGCATCAAGGGTGGCTACACCTTC. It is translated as CASSYSSGGIKGGYTF.

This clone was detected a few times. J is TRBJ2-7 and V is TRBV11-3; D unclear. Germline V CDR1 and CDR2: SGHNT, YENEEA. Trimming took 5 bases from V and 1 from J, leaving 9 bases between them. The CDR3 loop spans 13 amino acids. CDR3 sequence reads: CASSRRGSYEQYF. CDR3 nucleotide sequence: TGTGCCAGCAGCAGGCGAGGTTCCTACGAGCAGTACTTC.

CDR3 residues: CASSQSGTSGPYEQYF. CDR3 bases: TGCGCCAGCAGCCAAAGTGGGACTAGCGGACCCTACGAGCAGTACTTC. The chain has TRBV4-1 and TRBJ2-7; 11 nucleotides agree with TRBD2. Germline V gene lookup returns CDR1 MGHRA and CDR2 YSYEKL. The CDR3 consists of 16 residues. J lost 2 bases, V lost 2 bases, and 5 bases had no gene match.

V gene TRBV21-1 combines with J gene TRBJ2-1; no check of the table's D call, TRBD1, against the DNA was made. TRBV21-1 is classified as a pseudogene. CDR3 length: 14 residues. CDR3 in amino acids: CAIQDRSSYNEQFF. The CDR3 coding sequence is TGTGCCATTCAAGACAGGAGCTCCTACAATGAGCAGTTCTTC.

CDR3 region: CASSPRDRQETQYF. The CDR3 coding sequence is TGCGCCAGCAGTCCCCGGGACAGACAAGAGACCCAGTACTTC. The chain carries TRBV23-1 and TRBJ2-5; TRBD1 matches 7 bases. TRBV23-1 is treated as an ORF (open reading frame) with a function not yet certain. The CDR3 totals 14 residues. V dropped 4 bases and J dropped 2; count of bases not matched to a gene: 4.

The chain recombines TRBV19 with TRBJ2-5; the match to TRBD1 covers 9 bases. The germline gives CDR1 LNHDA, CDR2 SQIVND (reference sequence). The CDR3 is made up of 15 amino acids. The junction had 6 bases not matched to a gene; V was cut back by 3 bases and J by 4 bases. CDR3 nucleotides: TGTGCCAGTAGTATCGCCCCGGGACAGGGAGAGACCCAGTACTTC. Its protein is CASSIAPGQGETQYF.

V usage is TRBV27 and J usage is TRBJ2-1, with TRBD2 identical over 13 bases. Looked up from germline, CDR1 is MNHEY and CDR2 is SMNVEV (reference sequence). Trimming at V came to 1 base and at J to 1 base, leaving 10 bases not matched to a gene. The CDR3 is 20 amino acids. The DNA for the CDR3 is TGTGCCAGCAGTTTATTCATCACTAGCGGGGGGGCCGGGTCCTACAATGAGCAGTTCTTC. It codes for CASSLFITSGGAGSYNEQFF.